What follows are 17 T cell receptor beta chains derived from one specimen sequenced in a study of T cells after yellow fever vaccination. TCRdb called the 5' RACE reads again in MiXCR, with one record for every CDR3 protein. Of 300,000 to 350,000 distinct CDR3 sequences listed, approximately 4.5% are singletons. The sequences come from PBMCs, collected 15 days after the yellow fever booster vaccination. The receptors here all came from a man between 18 and 29 years old who received the YFV17D yellow fever vaccine.

In its sample, this clonotype was seen a few times. The chain combines TRBV28 with TRBJ2-4, with D uncertain. Germline assignment: CDR1 MDHEN and CDR2 SYDVKM. This CDR3 has 14 residues. Trimming left V 2 bases short and J 1 base short, with 6 bases between. DNA of the CDR3: TGTGCCAGCAGTTTAGGCGCCGCCAAAAACATTCAGTACTTC. This codes for CASSLGAAKNIQYF.

This clonotype came up a few times. The chain is built from TRBV20-1 and TRBJ2-3; TRBD1 matches 9 bases. This CDR3 comprises 16 residues. Germline V gene lookup returns CDR1 DFQATT and CDR2 SNEGSKA (reference sequence). V lost 0 bases to trimming and J lost 5 bases; unmatched junction nucleotides: 9. CDR3 DNA: TGCAGTGCTAGAGATATGGGGACAGGGACGGGAGATACGCAGTATTTT. Translated: CSARDMGTGTGDTQYF.

The table lists this clonotype with a few counts. The chain has TRBV7-9 and TRBJ1-3, with D hard to call. The germline V and J ends were trimmed by 0 bases and 4 bases, with 7 bases remaining between them. The CDR3 extends over 14 amino acids. Germline values: CDR1 SEHNR, CDR2 FQNEAQ (reference sequence). Here the CDR3 reads CASSLANRGNTIYF. The CDR3 nucleotides read TGTGCCAGCAGCTTAGCGAACCGCGGAAACACCATATATTTT. Based on the CDR3 plus reference TRBV7-9 and TRBJ1-3, the full variable domain is DTGVSQNPRHKITKRGQNVTFRCDPISEHNRLYWYRQTLGQGPEFLTYFQNEAQLEKSRLLSDRFSAERPKGSFSTLEIQRTEQGDSAMYLCASSLANRGNTIYFGEGSWLTVV.

The sample holds many counts of this clonotype. This may be a read error: a much more frequent sequence differs by one nucleotide. The chain couples TRBV7-8 to TRBJ2-3, with D hard to call. Trimming pared 2 bases from V and 4 bases from J, leaving 13 bases between. This CDR3 is built from 15 residues. Germline CDR1 SGHVS, CDR2 FQNEAQ. CDR3 sequence reads: CASSLKRVLSDTQYF. As DNA, the CDR3 is TGTGCCAGCAGCTTAAAACGGGTTCTCTCAGATACGCAGTATTTT.

This clonotype was detected many times. This chain joins TRBV5-5 and TRBJ2-5; D ambiguous. This CDR3 has 13 residues. Germline V gene lookup returns CDR1 SGHKS and CDR2 YYEKEE (reference sequence). V was trimmed by 1 base and J by 4 bases, leaving 8 bases between them. The chain's CDR3 is CASSLRNPETQYF. In DNA form, the CDR3 reads TGTGCCAGCAGCTTGAGGAACCCAGAGACCCAGTACTTC.

The chain uses TRBV4-1 and TRBJ2-2; 7 bases agree with TRBD1. CDR1 is MGHRA and CDR2 is YSYEKL in the germline V gene. The CDR3 length is 20 residues. The V segment lost 0 bases and the J segment 2 bases; nucleotides outside the gene matches: 15. The CDR3 sequence: CASSQDGPWDRIKNTGELFF. In DNA, the CDR3 is TGCGCCAGCAGCCAAGATGGGCCCTGGGACAGAATAAAAAACACCGGGGAGCTGTTTTTT.

This clonotype was observed many times. This chain uses TRBV20-1 with TRBJ2-1; 10 bases are shared with TRBD2. The CDR3 contains 17 residues. Per germline, CDR1 DFQATT and CDR2 SNEGSKA (reference sequence). J lost 6 bases, V lost 6 bases, and 17 bases had no gene match. DNA of the CDR3: TGCAGTGCCCCCATGGGCAGCGGGGGGGCCGGGGGCAATGAGCAGTTCTTC. It specifies CSAPMGSGGAGGNEQFF.

This clonotype was observed a handful of times. The CDR3 nucleotides read TGTGCCAGCAGCTTAGTTCGTCGGACAAAGAACACCGGGGAGCTGTTTTTT. This encodes CASSLVRRTKNTGELFF. V usage is TRBV7-8 and J usage is TRBJ2-2, with TRBD1 as a possible D gene (5 bases). V gave up 1 base and J gave up 1 base, with 13 bases separating them. This CDR3 region has 17 residues. Germline-derived CDR1 and CDR2 are SGHVS and FQNEAQ.

The chain employs TRBV7-8 and TRBJ1-5; no clear D. This CDR3 region has 14 residues. CDR1 and CDR2 (germline): SGHVS, FQNEAQ. Trimming left V 3 bases short and J 8 bases short, with 14 bases between. The DNA of the CDR3 is TGTGCCAGCAGCTTTAGCAGCGGATTTGAGCCCCAGCATTTT. Translating gives CASSFSSGFEPQHF.

In its sample, this clonotype was seen a few times. The chain is built from TRBV5-6 and TRBJ2-1; D remains ambiguous. Germline V lookup: CDR1 SGHDT, CDR2 YYEEEE. The CDR3 covers 13 residues. V was trimmed by 2 bases and J by 6 bases, leaving 9 bases between them. Here the CDR3 reads CASSFLLFNEQFF. CDR3 nucleotides: TGTGCCAGCAGCTTCTTGTTGTTCAATGAGCAGTTCTTC.

This clonotype showed up many times. The chain recombines TRBV12-3 or TRBV12-4 with TRBJ2-3; D not resolved. V lost 4 bases and J lost 6, with 5 bases in between. There are 11 residues in the CDR3. CDR3 sequence reads: CASSSGDTQYF. The CDR3 bases are TGTGCCAGCAGTTCCGGGGATACGCAGTATTTT.

This clonotype was seen ten or more times. The chain has TRBV7-9 and TRBJ2-1; unclear D gene. Germline values: CDR1 SEHNR, CDR2 FQNEAQ (reference sequence). CDR3 length equals 16 residues. Trimming removed 1 base at V and 0 bases at J, with 10 bases between. The CDR3 reads CASSLEVRSSYNEQFF. Written as DNA, the CDR3 is TGTGCCAGCAGCTTAGAAGTCCGGAGCTCCTACAATGAGCAGTTCTTC. The full variable domain, with the rest looked up from reference TRBV7-9 and TRBJ2-1, is DTGVSQNPRHKITKRGQNVTFRCDPISEHNRLYWYRQTLGQGPEFLTYFQNEAQLEKSRLLSDRFSAERPKGSFSTLEIQRTEQGDSAMYLCASSLEVRSSYNEQFFGPGTRLTVL.

This clonotype was picked up a small number of times. The gene calls are TRBV7-2 and TRBJ2-5; D ambiguous. The germline CDR1 and CDR2 sequences are SGHTA and FQGNSA. The CDR3 extends over 15 amino acids. V lost 1 base and J lost 4, with 13 bases in between. The CDR3 spells CASSLEFGMGETQYF. The CDR3 DNA is TGTGCCAGCAGCTTAGAGTTTGGGATGGGAGAGACCCAGTACTTC.

This clonotype was observed a handful of times. The rearrangement links TRBV5-6 to TRBJ2-7, with 9 bases that match TRBD1. CDR1 is SGHDT, CDR2 YYEEEE, per germline. The junction had 8 bases not matched to a gene; V was cut back by 4 bases and J by 3 bases. This CDR3 has 15 residues. Here the CDR3 reads CASSTGQGQVYEQYF. For the CDR3, the DNA is TGTGCCAGCAGCACCGGACAGGGGCAGGTCTACGAGCAGTACTTC.

This chain joins TRBV18 and TRBJ2-6; D remains unclear. This CDR3 contains 15 residues. The V end was cut by 0 bases, the J end by 0 bases, with 3 bases between. The germline CDR1 and CDR2 sequences are KGHSH and LQKENI. The CDR3 protein is CASSPPNSGANVLTF. The CDR3 nucleotides read TGTGCCAGCTCACCACCGAACTCTGGGGCCAACGTCCTGACTTTC.

This clonotype was seen repeatedly, ten times or more. The chain recombines TRBV29-1 with TRBJ1-2; D uncertain. Between the trimmed V and J ends, which lost 3 bases and 3 bases, there was a span of 5 bases. CDR1 is SQVTM and CDR2 is ANQGSEA in the germline V gene. The CDR3 spans 11 residues. CDR3 sequence (DNA): TGCAGCGTTGAGGTCGACTATGGCTACACCTTC. Translated, it gives CSVEVDYGYTF.

This clonotype appeared many times. This chain joins TRBV5-1 and TRBJ2-7; D unresolved. Trimming removed 0 bases at V and 3 bases at J, with 7 bases between. The CDR3 contains 13 residues. CDR1 is SGHRS, CDR2 YFSETQ, per germline. CDR3 sequence reads: CASSLGSNYEQYV. The CDR3 DNA reads TGCGCCAGCAGCTTGGGATCGAACTACGAGCAGTACGTC.